The entry below describes one TCR beta chain. Its antigen is unknown. The source of the sample is a study of T cells in localized non-small cell lung cancer. General study points: Tumor samples were not multi-region, leaving intratumor heterogeneity unexcluded. Higher blood T cell density went with longer overall survival.

The protocol was immunoSEQ multiplex PCR, while the TCRdb copy is restricted to in-frame clones and leaves out a portion. The sample includes over 65,000 clones, less than 85% of them seen just once. V shed 4 bases, J shed 2 bases, and the junction held 7 bases outside the gene matches. The CDR3 is 15 residues long. Germline V lookup: CDR1 SGDLS, CDR2 YYNGEE. This clonotype was obtained from a female donor at least 60 years old with stage I lung adenocarcinoma. The chain combines TRBV9 with TRBJ2-3; 7 nucleotides align to TRBD1. Sequenced material: peripheral blood, taken before any cancer treatment. The DNA for the CDR3 is TGTGCCAGCAGCTTCTGGGACAGAGTCACAGATACGCAGTATTTT. This translates into CASSFWDRVTDTQYF.